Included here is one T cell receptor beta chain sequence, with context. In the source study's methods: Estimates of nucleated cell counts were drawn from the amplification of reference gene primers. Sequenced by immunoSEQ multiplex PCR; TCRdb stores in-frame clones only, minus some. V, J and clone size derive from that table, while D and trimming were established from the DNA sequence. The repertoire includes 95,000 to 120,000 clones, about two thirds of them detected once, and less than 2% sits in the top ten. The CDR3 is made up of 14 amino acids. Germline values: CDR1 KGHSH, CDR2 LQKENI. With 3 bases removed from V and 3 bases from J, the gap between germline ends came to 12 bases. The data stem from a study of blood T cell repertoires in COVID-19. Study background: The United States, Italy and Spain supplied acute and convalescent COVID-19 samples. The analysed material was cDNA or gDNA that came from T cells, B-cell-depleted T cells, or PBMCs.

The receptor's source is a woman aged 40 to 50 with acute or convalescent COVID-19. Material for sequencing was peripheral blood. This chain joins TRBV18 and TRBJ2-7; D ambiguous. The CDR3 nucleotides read TGTGCCAGCTCACCTCAGGTTACCCTCTACGAGCAGTACTTC. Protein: CASSPQVTLYEQYF. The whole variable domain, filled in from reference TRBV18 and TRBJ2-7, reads NAGVMQNPRHLVRRRGQEARLRCSPMKGHSHVYWYRQLPEEGLKFMVYLQKENIIDESGMPKERFSAEFPKEGPSILRIQQVVRGDSAAYFCASSPQVTLYEQYFGPGTRLTVT.